This is a list of T cell receptor beta chains from one sample in a study. A single record per CDR3 protein comes from TCRdb applying MiXCR to the RT-PCR reads. The table has about 680,000 distinct CDR3 sequences, approximately 15% seen once. The specimen sequenced was memory CD4+ T cells from blood. Every receptor here comes from a female donor in good health, serving as a healthy control. Both conserved end residues are part of each CDR3. The D gene is left open where the match is weak. Rows may omit the clone size; those that give it use once, few, many or a size class.

TRBJ1-3,TRBV15,.,.,TGTGCCACCAGCAGCGGACAGAACTCTGGAAACACCATATATTTT,CATSSGQNSGNTIYF
TRBJ1-2,TRBV12-3/TRBV12-4,.,.,TGTGCCAGCAGTTCGGTAGGTGGCTACACCTTC,CASSSVGGYTF
TRBJ2-2,TRBV5-8,.,few,TGTGCCAGCAGCTTCGACTTGCCCGGGGAGCTGTTTTTT,CASSFDLPGELFF
TRBJ2-5,TRBV20-1,TRBD2,.,TGCAGTGCTAGAGACCCTCGGGGGGAGAAAGAGACCCAGTACTTC,CSARDPRGEKETQYF
TRBJ2-1,TRBV14,.,.,TGTGCCAGCAGCCTTCGACTACCCGGGGGTGAGCAGTTCTTC,CASSLRLPGGEQFF
TRBJ2-2,TRBV7-2,.,few,TGTGCCAGCAGCCGGCCTCCGGGGGAGCTGTTTTTT,CASSRPPGELFF
TRBJ2-6,TRBV2,.,.,TGTGCCAGCAACCTGGACGACGCTGGGGCCAACGTCCTGACTTTC,CASNLDDAGANVLTF
TRBJ1-5,TRBV12-3/TRBV12-4,TRBD1,few,TGTGCCAGCAGTTTCATCGGTCAACAGGGGAGGGGTAGCAATCAGCCCCAGCATTTT,CASSFIGQQGRGSNQPQHF
TRBJ2-5,TRBV12-3/TRBV12-4,TRBD2,many,TGTGCCAGCAGTCACACTAGCGGGAGAGGGAAAGAGACCCAGTACTTC,CASSHTSGRGKETQYF
TRBJ2-7,TRBV20-1,.,many,TGCAGTGCTCCTAAGACTTTTAGCTCCTACGAGCAGTACTTC,CSAPKTFSSYEQYF
TRBJ2-5,TRBV7-2,.,many,TGTGCCAGCAGCTTAGTAGGGGGGTGGGTACAAGAGACCCAGTACTTC,CASSLVGGWVQETQYF
TRBJ2-7,TRBV7-2,.,.,TGTGCCAGCAGCCCGCTAGGGGACCGCCGACTCTACGAGCAGTACTTC,CASSPLGDRRLYEQYF
TRBJ2-7,TRBV20-1,TRBD2,many,TGCAGTGCTACACCAATGACTAGCGGGTGGTCCTACGAGCAGTACTTC,CSATPMTSGWSYEQYF
TRBJ1-2,TRBV2,.,few,TGTGCCAGCAGGGGGTACACCTATGGCTACACCTTC,CASRGYTYGYTF
TRBJ2-3,TRBV9,.,.,TGTGCCAGCAGCGTAGCGGGCGGGACACTCACAGATACGCAGTATTTT,CASSVAGGTLTDTQYF
TRBJ2-2,TRBV24-1,.,.,TGTGCCACCAGTGAGCTCGACACAAACACCGGGGAGCTGTTTTTT,CATSELDTNTGELFF
TRBJ1-1,TRBV12-3/TRBV12-4,.,.,TGTGCCTGCAGTTTAAATCTCGAGGGGCGAGGAGCTTTCTTT,CACSLNLEGRGAFF
TRBJ2-1,TRBV20-1,TRBD1,.,TGCAGTGCTACGCCTGGGACAGCGGACAATGAGCAGTTCTTC,CSATPGTADNEQFF
TRBJ1-2,TRBV20-1,.,few,TGCAGTGCCCCACTCCCCAACTATGGCTACACCTTC,CSAPLPNYGYTF
TRBJ1-5,TRBV19,TRBD1,few,TGTGCCAGTACCCCTGGATCAGGGGGCCTTCTAAATCAGCCCCAGCATTTT,CASTPGSGGLLNQPQHF
TRBJ2-3,TRBV29-1,.,many,TGCAGCGTTTATAGCTCAGATACGCAGTATTTT,CSVYSSDTQYF
TRBJ2-7,TRBV20-1,TRBD2,.,TGCAGTGTTAGCTCCGGGACTAGCGACTACGAGCAGTACTTC,CSVSSGTSDYEQYF
TRBJ2-7,TRBV18,TRBD1,many,TGTGCCAGCTCACCACGGACAGGGACCTACGAGCAGTACTTC,CASSPRTGTYEQYF
TRBJ1-1,TRBV6-5,.,few,TGTGCCAGCAGTTACCGGCAGTTTATCACTGAAGCTTTCTTT,CASSYRQFITEAFF
TRBJ2-2,TRBV9,.,few,TGTGCCAGCAGCGTAGATTCGAACACCGGGGAGCTGTTTTTT,CASSVDSNTGELFF
TRBJ2-2,TRBV3-1,TRBD1,few,TGTGCCAGCAGCCTCCTTCAGGGGGCCGGGGAGCTGTTTTTT,CASSLLQGAGELFF
TRBJ2-1,TRBV29-1,TRBD2,many,TGCAGCGTCCTCGGACTAGCGGGAGGGGGGTCCTACAATGAGCAGTTCTTC,CSVLGLAGGGSYNEQFF
TRBJ2-2,TRBV4-3,.,many,TGCGCCAGCAGCCAAGATGAAGTCGGGGAGCTGTTTTTT,CASSQDEVGELFF
TRBJ2-7,TRBV2,.,few,TGTGCCAGCAGTGTGCAGGGTGCCTACGAGCAGTACTTC,CASSVQGAYEQYF
TRBJ2-7,TRBV5-1,TRBD1,many,TGCGCCAGCAGCGATCCCCAGGGGGCCAACGAGCAGTACTTC,CASSDPQGANEQYF
TRBJ2-2,TRBV20-1,TRBD2,once,TGCAGTGCTAGAGAAGCCGGACTAGCGGGAGGGAACACCGGGGAGCTGTTTTTT,CSAREAGLAGGNTGELFF
TRBJ1-2,TRBV5-1,.,few,TGCGCCAGCAGCTTGGAGGTGCGGGGGGCTCGCGGCTACACCTTC,CASSLEVRGARGYTF
TRBJ1-1,TRBV6-2/TRBV6-3,.,many,TGTGCCAGCAGTTACTCGACCGGGGCGGAAGCTTTCTTT,CASSYSTGAEAFF
TRBJ2-7,TRBV6-5,.,many,TGTGCCAGCAGTCCCCGGGTCGGATCCTACGAGCAGTACTTC,CASSPRVGSYEQYF
TRBJ1-2,TRBV20-1,.,.,TGCAGTGCTGCGAAATCCCCCCAGGGAAACTATGGCTACACCTTC,CSAAKSPQGNYGYTF
TRBJ2-5,TRBV12-3/TRBV12-4,TRBD1,.,TGTGCCAGCAGCACCCCACGAGGGGGCGAAGAGACCCAGTACTTC,CASSTPRGGEETQYF
TRBJ2-7,TRBV12-3/TRBV12-4,.,few,TGTGCCAGCAGCTCCCAAGGGGGTTTGTACGAGCAGTACTTC,CASSSQGGLYEQYF